The source of this TCR beta chain is a study of control samples from healthy donors and cancer patients. CDR1 is PRHDT and CDR2 is FYEKMQ in the germline V gene (reference sequence). CDR3 length: 16 residues. V was clipped by 5 bases and J by 8 bases; unmatched bases: 13. The protocol was immunoSEQ multiplex PCR, while the TCRdb copy is restricted to in-frame clones and leaves out a portion. The sample lists 100,000 to 150,000 clones, approximately 90% occurring once. The sequence was collected from a man between 18 and 29 years old in good health. The chain couples TRBV13 to TRBJ1-4; 8 bases map to TRBD1. Sample: blood. This CDR3 reads CASSEAGTGGNEKLFF. In DNA form, the CDR3 reads TGTGCCAGCAGCGAAGCAGGAACAGGGGGTAACGAAAAACTGTTTTTT. The entire variable domain, with the rest obtained from reference TRBV13 and TRBJ1-4, is as follows: AAGVIQSPRHLIKEKRETATLKCYPIPRHDTVYWYQQGPGQDPQFLISFYEKMQSDKGSIPDRFSAQQFSDYHSELNMSSLELGDSALYFCASSEAGTGGNEKLFFGSGTQLSVL.